The 12 T cell receptor beta chains below all came from one sample that was sequenced in a study of follicular helper T cells after annual influenza vaccination. Sequenced by immunoSEQ multiplex PCR; TCRdb stores in-frame clones only, minus some. The table has approximately 13,000 clones, roughly 78% seen once. Time point indicated: 2014-2015 season, pre-vaccination. Sequenced here: CXCR5- memory CD4+ T cells sorted from blood, sampled on the day of influenza vaccination. Receptors were obtained from an adult who received the influenza vaccine.

This sequence joins TRBV5-1 and TRBJ2-3; possibly TRBD1 or TRBD2 for D (5 bases each). Germline V gene data show CDR1 as SGHRS and CDR2 as YFSETQ. The CDR3 spans 15 residues. Trimming shortened V by 4 bases and J by 0 bases, and 12 bases separated the two germline ends. The CDR3 here is CASSPFGGSTDTQYF. The CDR3 DNA sequence: TGCGCCAGCAGCCCCTTTGGGGGAAGCACAGATACGCAGTATTTT.

This chain uses TRBV11-2 with TRBJ1-4; 7 nucleotides match TRBD1. The V and J ends lost 5 bases and 7 bases, in that order; junction bases with no gene match: 7. The CDR3 sequence is 14 residues long. The germline V gene has CDR1 SGHAT and CDR2 FQNNGV. The DNA for the CDR3 is TGTGCCAGCAGCCTCCCGACAGGGACTGAAAAACTGTTTTTT. Amino acids: CASSLPTGTEKLFF.

V usage is TRBV4-3 and J usage is TRBJ1-6; D not resolved. Trimming took off 0 bases at V and 6 bases at J, with 12 bases between the two ends. This CDR3 spans 16 amino acids. In germline, CDR1 is LGHNA, CDR2 YSLEER. The CDR3 sequence: CASSQEAAVGNSPLHF. The CDR3 nucleotides are TGCGCCAGCAGCCAAGAAGCGGCTGTAGGTAATTCACCCCTCCACTTT.

Note on this clone: Germline and junction disagree at one end, which may indicate a read error. The genes are TRBV14 and TRBJ1-2; a possible D gene is TRBD1 (5 bases). The CDR3 runs 14 residues. In germline, CDR1 is SGHDN, CDR2 FVKESK. Here the CDR3 DNA reads TGTGCCGGCAGCCAAAGACCCAGGAGGGGTGGCTACACCTTC. This sequence encodes CAGSQRPRRGGYTF.

Written as DNA, the CDR3 is TGTGCCAGCAGGGGACAGGGACGCAATGAGCAGTTCTTC. Translating gives CASRGQGRNEQFF. The chain couples TRBV27 to TRBJ2-1; 9 bases fit TRBD1. V gave up 6 bases and J gave up 6 bases; unmatched junction bases: 3. Germline CDR1 is MNHEY and CDR2 is SMNVEV (reference sequence). The CDR3 has 13 amino acids.

This clone has more than one count but fewer than ten. The chain couples TRBV7-8 to TRBJ1-2; D remains unclear. Germline lookup yields CDR1 SGHVS and CDR2 FQNEAQ. V lost 9 bases to trimming and J lost 2 bases, with 4 bases between them. The CDR3 consists of 10 residues. CDR3 residues: CASGNYGYTF. Written as DNA, the CDR3 is TGTGCCAGTGGAAACTATGGCTACACCTTC.

The chain carries TRBV5-4 and TRBJ2-2; 13 bases are a match to TRBD2. V lost 4 bases and J lost 7; bases outside the gene matches: 7. This CDR3 contains 16 residues. CDR1 SGHNT and CDR2 YYREEE come from the germline V gene (reference sequence). CDR3 sequence (DNA): TGTGCCAGCAGCCAACTAGCGGGGGGGCCAGGCGGGGAGCTGTTTTTT. Translation: CASSQLAGGPGGELFF.

J is TRBJ2-5 and V is TRBV19; TRBD2 matches at 10 bases. Germline V lookup: CDR1 LNHDA, CDR2 SQIVND (reference sequence). This CDR3 comprises 13 residues. The V segment lost 9 bases and the J segment 5 bases; nucleotides outside the gene matches: 6. The CDR3 bases are TGTGCCAGCTCCGGGACTAGCGTGGAGACCCAGTACTTC. Translated, it gives CASSGTSVETQYF.

The chain joins TRBV7-3 to TRBJ2-5, with unresolved D. Per the germline V gene, CDR1 is SGHTA and CDR2 is FQGTGA. V was shortened by 2 bases and J by 3 bases, with 7 bases between the two germline ends. The CDR3 is 13 amino acids. The CDR3 spells CASSLAVEETQYF. Written as DNA, the CDR3 is TGTGCCAGCAGCTTAGCAGTGGAAGAGACCCAGTACTTC.

The V call is TRBV11-2, the J call TRBJ1-1; D is unclear. V was shortened by 6 bases and J by 2 bases, with 13 bases between the two germline ends. This CDR3 comprises 14 residues. The germline V gene has CDR1 SGHAT and CDR2 FQNNGV. The CDR3 bases are TGTGCCAGCAGGTTGGCGGGCTATAACACTGAAGCTTTCTTT. Translation: CASRLAGYNTEAFF.

The CDR3 region has the DNA TGTGCCAGCAGCTTACGACAGCAATTAACCGTGAACACTGAAGCTTTCTTT. Translation gives CASSLRQQLTVNTEAFF. J is TRBJ1-1 and V is TRBV7-2; maybe TRBD1 (5 bases). Germline loops: CDR1 SGHTA, CDR2 FQGNSA. Trimming took 2 bases from V and 0 from J, leaving 16 bases between them. This CDR3 has 17 amino acids.

This clone was detected a few times. The chain is built from TRBV6-5 and TRBJ1-2; D might be TRBD1 (5 bases). Trimming stripped 7 bases from V and 7 bases from J, with 16 bases between. This CDR3 is 13 amino acids long. Looked up from germline, CDR1 is MNHEY and CDR2 is SVGAGI. CDR3 sequence (DNA): TGTGCCAGCACTCAGACCTCCGGGGGTGGCTACACCTTC. This encodes CASTQTSGGGYTF.